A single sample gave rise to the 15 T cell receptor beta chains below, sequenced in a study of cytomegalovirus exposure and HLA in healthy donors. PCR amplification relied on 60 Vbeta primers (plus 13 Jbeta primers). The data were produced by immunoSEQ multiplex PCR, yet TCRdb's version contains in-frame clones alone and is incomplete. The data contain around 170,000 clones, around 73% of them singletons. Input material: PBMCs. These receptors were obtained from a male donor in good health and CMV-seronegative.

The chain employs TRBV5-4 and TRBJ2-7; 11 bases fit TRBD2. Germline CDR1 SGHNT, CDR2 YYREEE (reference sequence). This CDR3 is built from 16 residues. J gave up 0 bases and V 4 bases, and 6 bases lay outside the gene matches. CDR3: CASSPTGTSGSYEQYF. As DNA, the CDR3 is TGTGCCAGCAGCCCGACTGGGACTAGCGGCTCCTACGAGCAGTACTTC.

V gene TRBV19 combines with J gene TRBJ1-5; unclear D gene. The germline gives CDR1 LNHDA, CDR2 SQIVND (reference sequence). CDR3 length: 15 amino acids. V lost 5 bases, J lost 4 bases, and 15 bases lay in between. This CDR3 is CASSSPEGRNQPQHF. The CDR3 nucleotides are TGTGCCAGTAGTTCCCCTGAGGGCAGGAATCAGCCCCAGCATTTT. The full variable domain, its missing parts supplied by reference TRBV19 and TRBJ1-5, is DGGITQSPKYLFRKEGQNVTLSCEQNLNHDAMYWYRQDPGQGLRLIYYSQIVNDFQKGDIAEGYSVSREKKESFPLTVTSAQKNPTAFYLCASSSPEGRNQPQHFGDGTRLSIL.

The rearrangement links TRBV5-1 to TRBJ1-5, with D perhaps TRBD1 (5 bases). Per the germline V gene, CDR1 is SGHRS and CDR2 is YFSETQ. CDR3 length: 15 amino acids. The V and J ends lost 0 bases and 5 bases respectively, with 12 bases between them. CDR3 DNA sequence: TGCGCCAGCAGCTTGGACGGCAGGGTGGATCAGCCCCAGCATTTT. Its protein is CASSLDGRVDQPQHF.

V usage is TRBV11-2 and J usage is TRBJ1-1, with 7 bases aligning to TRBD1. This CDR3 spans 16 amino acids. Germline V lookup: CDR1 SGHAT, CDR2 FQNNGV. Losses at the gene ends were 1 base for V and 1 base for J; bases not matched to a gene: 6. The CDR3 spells CASSLGGPGGNTEAFF. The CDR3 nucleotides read TGTGCCAGCAGCTTAGGCGGCCCAGGGGGGAACACTGAAGCTTTCTTT.

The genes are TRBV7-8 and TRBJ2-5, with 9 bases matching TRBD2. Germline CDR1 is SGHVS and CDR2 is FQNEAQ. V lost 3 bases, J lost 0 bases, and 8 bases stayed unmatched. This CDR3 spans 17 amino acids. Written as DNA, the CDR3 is TGTGCCAGCAGCTTCCGGGTGGCTAGCGGGAACCAAGAGACCCAGTACTTC. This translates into CASSFRVASGNQETQYF.

The CDR3 reads CASSYRPGQGNSPLHF. CDR3 nucleotides: TGTGCCAGCAGTTACCGCCCGGGACAGGGGAATTCACCCCTCCACTTT. The rearrangement uses TRBV6-5 and TRBJ1-6; the match to TRBD1 covers 10 bases. Unmatched junction bases numbered 5, after V lost 2 bases and J lost 7 bases. This CDR3 contains 16 residues. Germline CDR1 MNHEY, CDR2 SVGAGI.

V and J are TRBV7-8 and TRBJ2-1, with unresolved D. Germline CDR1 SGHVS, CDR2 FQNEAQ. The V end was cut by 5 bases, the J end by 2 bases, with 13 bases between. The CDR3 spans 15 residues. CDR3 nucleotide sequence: TGTGCCAGCAGCCCGCTCCGTAACACCTACAATGAGCAGTTCTTC. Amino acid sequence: CASSPLRNTYNEQFF.

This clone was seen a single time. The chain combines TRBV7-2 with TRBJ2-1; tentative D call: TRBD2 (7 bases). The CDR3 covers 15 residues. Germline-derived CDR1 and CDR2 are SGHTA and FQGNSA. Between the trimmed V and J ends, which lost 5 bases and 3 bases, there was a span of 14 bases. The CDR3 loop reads CASSPAGANYNEQFF. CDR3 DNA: TGTGCCAGCAGCCCCGCGGGGGCGAACTACAATGAGCAGTTCTTC.

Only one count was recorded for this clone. The CDR3 loop reads CASSLRTSVETQYF. In nucleotides, the CDR3 is TGTGCCAGCAGCTTAAGGACTAGCGTGGAGACCCAGTACTTC. The chain is built from TRBV7-2 and TRBJ2-5, with TRBD2 identical over 9 bases. The junction had 3 bases not matched to a gene; V was cut back by 2 bases and J by 5 bases. Germline CDR1 is SGHTA and CDR2 is FQGNSA. This CDR3 has 14 amino acids.

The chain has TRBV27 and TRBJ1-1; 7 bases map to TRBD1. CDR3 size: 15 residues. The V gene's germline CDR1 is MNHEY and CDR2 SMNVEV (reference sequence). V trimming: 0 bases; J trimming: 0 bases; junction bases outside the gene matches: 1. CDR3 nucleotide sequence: TGTGCCAGCAGTTTATCAGGGGGCATGAACACTGAAGCTTTCTTT. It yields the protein CASSLSGGMNTEAFF.

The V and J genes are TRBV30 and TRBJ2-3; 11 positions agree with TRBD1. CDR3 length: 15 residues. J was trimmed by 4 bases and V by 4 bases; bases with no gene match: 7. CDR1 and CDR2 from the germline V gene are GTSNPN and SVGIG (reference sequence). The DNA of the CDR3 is TGTGCCTGGAACCACGGACAGGGGGCGGCAGATACGCAGTATTTT. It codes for CAWNHGQGAADTQYF.

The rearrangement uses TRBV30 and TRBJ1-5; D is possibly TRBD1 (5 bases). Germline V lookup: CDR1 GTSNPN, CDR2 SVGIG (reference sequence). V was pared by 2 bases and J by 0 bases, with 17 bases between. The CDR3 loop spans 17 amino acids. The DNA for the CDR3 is TGTGCCTGGAGTACCCAAAGGGGTAGTCATAGCAATCAGCCCCAGCATTTT. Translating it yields CAWSTQRGSHSNQPQHF.

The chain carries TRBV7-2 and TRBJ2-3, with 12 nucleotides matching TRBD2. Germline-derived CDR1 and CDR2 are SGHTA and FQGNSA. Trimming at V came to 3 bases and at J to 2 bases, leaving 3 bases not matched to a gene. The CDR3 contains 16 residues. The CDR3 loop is CASSFGLAGTTDTQYF. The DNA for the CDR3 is TGTGCCAGCAGCTTCGGACTAGCGGGGACCACAGATACGCAGTATTTT.

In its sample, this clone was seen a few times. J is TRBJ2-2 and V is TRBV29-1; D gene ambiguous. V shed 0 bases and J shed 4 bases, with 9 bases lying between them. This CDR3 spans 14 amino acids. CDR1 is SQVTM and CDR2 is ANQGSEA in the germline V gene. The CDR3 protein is CSVEEGPGTGELFF. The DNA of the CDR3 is TGCAGCGTTGAAGAAGGTCCAGGCACCGGGGAGCTGTTTTTT.

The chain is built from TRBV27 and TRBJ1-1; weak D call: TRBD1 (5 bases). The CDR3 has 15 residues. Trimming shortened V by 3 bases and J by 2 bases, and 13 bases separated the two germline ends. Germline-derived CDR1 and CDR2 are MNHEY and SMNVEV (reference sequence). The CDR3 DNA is TGTGCCAGCAGTTTCTCAATGACAGTAAACACTGAAGCTTTCTTT. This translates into CASSFSMTVNTEAFF.